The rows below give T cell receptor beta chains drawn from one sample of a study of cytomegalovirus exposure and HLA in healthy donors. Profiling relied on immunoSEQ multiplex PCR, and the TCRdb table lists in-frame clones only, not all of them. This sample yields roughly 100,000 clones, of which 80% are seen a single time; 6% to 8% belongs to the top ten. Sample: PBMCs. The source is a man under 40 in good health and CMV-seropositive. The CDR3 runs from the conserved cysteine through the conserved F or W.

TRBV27,CATQLAGGPETQYF
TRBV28,CASSNRGRNEQFF
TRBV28,CASSTPGRGNTEAFF
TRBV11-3,CASSLDRFGQLGTDTQYF
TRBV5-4,CASSSPSNQGHEQYF
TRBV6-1,CASSEAVGFYGYTF
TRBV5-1,CASSLGQGSSSYEQYF
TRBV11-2,CASSPGVNTEAFF
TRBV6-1,CASSEAGTENEQFF
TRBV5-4,CASSKAPGDEKLFF
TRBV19,CASSTFTGLGEQYF
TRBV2,CASSEAPGAGYEQYF
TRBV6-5,CASSYSAYNSPLHF
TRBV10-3,CATGQASYEQYF
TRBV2,CASSDFRSASTDTQYF
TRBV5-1,CASSLDGTGLTDTQYF
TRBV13,CASSSSWTGEREKLFF
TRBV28,CASRRTGNSYEQYF